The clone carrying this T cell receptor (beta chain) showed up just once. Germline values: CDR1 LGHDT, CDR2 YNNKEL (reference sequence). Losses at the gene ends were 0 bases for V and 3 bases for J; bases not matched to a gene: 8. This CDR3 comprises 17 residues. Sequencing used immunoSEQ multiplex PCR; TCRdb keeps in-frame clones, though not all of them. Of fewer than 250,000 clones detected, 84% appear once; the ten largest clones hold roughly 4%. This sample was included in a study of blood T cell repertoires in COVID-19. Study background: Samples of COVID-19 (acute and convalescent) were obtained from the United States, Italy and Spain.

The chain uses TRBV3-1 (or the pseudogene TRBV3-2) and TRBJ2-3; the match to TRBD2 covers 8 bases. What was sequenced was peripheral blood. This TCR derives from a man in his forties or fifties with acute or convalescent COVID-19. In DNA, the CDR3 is TGTGCCAGCAGCCAAGATAGACTAGCGCTTGGGACAGATACGCAGTATTTT. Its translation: CASSQDRLALGTDTQYF.